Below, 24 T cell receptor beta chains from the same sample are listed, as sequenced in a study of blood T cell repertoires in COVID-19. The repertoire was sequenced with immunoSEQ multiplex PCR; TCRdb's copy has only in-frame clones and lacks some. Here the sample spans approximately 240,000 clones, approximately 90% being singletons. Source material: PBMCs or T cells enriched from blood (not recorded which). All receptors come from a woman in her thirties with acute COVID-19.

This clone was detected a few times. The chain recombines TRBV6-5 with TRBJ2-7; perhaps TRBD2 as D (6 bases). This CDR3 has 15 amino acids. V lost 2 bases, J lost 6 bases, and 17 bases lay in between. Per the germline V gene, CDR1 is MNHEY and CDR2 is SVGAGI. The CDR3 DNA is TGTGCCAGCAGTTACCCCGCGGGGCCCCGACCCGAGCAGTACTTC. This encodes CASSYPAGPRPEQYF.

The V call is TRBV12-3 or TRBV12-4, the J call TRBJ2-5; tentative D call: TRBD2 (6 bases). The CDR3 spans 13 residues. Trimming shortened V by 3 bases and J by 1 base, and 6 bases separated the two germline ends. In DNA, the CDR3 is TGTGCCAGCAGTTTCGGGAGCCAAGAGACCCAGTACTTC. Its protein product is CASSFGSQETQYF.

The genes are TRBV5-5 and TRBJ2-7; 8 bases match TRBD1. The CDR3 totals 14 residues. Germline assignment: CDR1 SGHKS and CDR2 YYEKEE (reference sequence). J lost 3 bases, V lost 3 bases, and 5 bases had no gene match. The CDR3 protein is CASSYMDRDYEQYF. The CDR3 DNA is TGTGCCAGCAGCTATATGGACAGGGACTACGAGCAGTACTTC.

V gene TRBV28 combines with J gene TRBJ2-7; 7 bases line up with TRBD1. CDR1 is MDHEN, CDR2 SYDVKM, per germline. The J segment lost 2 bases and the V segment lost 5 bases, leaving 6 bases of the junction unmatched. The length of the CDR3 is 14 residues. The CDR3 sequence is CASSTGTAPYEQYF. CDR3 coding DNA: TGTGCCAGCAGTACCGGGACAGCACCCTACGAGCAGTACTTC.

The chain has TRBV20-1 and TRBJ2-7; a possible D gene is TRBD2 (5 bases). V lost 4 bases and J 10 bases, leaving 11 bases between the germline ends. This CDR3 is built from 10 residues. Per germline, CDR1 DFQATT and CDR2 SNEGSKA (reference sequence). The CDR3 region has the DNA TGCAGTGCTAATAAGGACTCACAGTACTTC. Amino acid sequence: CSANKDSQYF.

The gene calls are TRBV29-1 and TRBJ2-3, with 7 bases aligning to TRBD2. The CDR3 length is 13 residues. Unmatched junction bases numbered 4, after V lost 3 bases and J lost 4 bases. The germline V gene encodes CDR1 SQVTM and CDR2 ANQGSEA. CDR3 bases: TGCAGCGTTGACGGCGGGAGTGCAGATACGCAGTATTTT. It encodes CSVDGGSADTQYF.

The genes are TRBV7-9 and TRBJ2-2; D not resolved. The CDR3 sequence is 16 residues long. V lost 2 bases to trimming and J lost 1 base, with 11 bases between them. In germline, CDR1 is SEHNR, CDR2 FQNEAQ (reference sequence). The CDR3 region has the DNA TGTGCCAGCAGCTTAATGTGGGCACTGAACACCGGGGAGCTGTTTTTT. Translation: CASSLMWALNTGELFF.

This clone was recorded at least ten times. The CDR3 loop is CAWTPGGSNYGYTF. CDR3 bases: TGTGCCTGGACCCCTGGCGGATCTAACTATGGCTACACCTTC. V gene TRBV30 combines with J gene TRBJ1-2; D is ambiguous. Trimming took 4 bases from V and 0 from J, leaving 12 bases between them. This CDR3 is built from 14 residues. The germline gives CDR1 GTSNPN, CDR2 SVGIG (reference sequence).

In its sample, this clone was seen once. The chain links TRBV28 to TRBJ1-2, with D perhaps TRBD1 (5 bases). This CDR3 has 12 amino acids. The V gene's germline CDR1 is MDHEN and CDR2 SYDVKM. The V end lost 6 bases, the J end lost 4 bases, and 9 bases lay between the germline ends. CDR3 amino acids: CASRFDSYGYTF. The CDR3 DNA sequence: TGTGCCAGCAGGTTTGACAGCTATGGCTACACCTTC.

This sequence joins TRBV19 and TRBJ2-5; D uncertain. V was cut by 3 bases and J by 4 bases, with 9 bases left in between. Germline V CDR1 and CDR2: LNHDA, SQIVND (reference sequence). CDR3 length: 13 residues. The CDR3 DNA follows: TGTGCCAGTAGTATTCAGGCCCGAGAGACCCAGTACTTC. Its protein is CASSIQARETQYF.

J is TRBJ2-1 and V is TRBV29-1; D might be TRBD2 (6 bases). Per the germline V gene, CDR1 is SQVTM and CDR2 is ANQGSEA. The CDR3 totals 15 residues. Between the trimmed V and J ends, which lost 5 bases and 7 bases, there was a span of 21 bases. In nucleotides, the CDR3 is TGCAGCGTTTGGAAAGATGGCGGGGTTCGGAATGAGCAGTTCTTC. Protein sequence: CSVWKDGGVRNEQFF.

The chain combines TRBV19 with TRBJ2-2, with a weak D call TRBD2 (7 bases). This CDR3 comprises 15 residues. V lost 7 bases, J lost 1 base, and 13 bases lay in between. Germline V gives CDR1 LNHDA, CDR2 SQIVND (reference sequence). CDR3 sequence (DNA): TGTGCCAGTACACCGCGGGGGCTGAACACCGGGGAGCTGTTTTTT. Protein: CASTPRGLNTGELFF. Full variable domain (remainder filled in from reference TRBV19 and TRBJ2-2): DGGITQSPKYLFRKEGQNVTLSCEQNLNHDAMYWYRQDPGQGLRLIYYSQIVNDFQKGDIAEGYSVSREKKESFPLTVTSAQKNPTAFYLCASTPRGLNTGELFFGEGSRLTVL.

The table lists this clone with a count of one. Here the CDR3 reads CASSLGLAGGSGELFF. CDR3 in DNA: TGTGCCAGCAGCTTAGGGCTAGCGGGGGGGTCCGGGGAGCTGTTTTTT. The chain couples TRBV7-8 to TRBJ2-2; 12 nucleotides match TRBD2. The CDR3 spans 16 residues. CDR1 and CDR2 from the germline V gene are SGHVS and FQNEAQ. V shed 1 base, J shed 6 bases, and the junction held 3 bases outside the gene matches.

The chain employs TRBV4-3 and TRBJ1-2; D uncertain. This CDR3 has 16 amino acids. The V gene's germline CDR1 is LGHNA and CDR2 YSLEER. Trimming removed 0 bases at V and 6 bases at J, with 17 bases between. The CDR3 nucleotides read TGCGCCAGCAGCCAAGATCCCGGGAGCGTCGTCAATGGCTACACCTTC. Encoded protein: CASSQDPGSVVNGYTF.

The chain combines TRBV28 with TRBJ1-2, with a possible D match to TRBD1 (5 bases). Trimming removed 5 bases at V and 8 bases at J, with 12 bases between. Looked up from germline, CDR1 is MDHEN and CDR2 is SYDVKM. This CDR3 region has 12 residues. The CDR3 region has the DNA TGTGCCAGCAGTGCCGGGGGTCGGGGCTACACCTTC. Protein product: CASSAGGRGYTF.

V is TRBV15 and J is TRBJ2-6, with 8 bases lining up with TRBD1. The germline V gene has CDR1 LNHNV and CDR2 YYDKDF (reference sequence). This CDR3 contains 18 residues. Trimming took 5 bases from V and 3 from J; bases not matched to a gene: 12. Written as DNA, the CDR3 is TGTGCCACCAGCGCACCGAGGACAGGGCATGGTGGGGCCAACGTCCTGACTTTC. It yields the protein CATSAPRTGHGGANVLTF. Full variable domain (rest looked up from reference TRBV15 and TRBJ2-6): DAMVIQNPRYQVTQFGKPVTLSCSQTLNHNVMYWYQQKSSQAPKLLFHYYDKDFNNEADTPDNFQSRRPNTSFCFLDIRSPGLGDTAMYLCATSAPRTGHGGANVLTFGAGSRLTVL.

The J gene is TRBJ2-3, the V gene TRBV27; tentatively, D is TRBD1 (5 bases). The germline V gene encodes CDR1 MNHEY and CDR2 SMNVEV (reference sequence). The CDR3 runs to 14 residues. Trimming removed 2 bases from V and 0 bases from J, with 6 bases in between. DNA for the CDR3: TGTGCCAGCAGTTTACGGACAAGCACAGATACGCAGTATTTT. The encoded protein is CASSLRTSTDTQYF.

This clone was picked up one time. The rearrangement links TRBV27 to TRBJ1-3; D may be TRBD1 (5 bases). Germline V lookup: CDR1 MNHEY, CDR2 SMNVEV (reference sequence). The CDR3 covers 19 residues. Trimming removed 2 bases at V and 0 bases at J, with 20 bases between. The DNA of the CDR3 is TGTGCCAGCAGTTTACCAAGCAGGGAGGAGGACCGCTCTGGAAACACCATATATTTT. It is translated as CASSLPSREEDRSGNTIYF.

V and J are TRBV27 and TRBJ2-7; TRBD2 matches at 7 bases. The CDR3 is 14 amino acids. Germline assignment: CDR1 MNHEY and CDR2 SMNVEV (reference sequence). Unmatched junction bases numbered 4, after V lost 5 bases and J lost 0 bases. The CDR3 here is CASSQSGTSYEQYF. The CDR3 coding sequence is TGTGCCAGCAGTCAAAGCGGGACCTCCTACGAGCAGTACTTC.

The DNA for the CDR3 is TGCGCCACCGGGATTGGAGGACAGGAAGCTCGGAACACTGAAGCTTTCTTT. Residues: CATGIGGQEARNTEAFF. J is TRBJ1-1 and V is TRBV5-1; the match to TRBD1 covers 7 bases. Germline loops: CDR1 SGHRS, CDR2 YFSETQ. The CDR3 consists of 17 residues. Germline trimming cut 9 bases from V and 1 base from J; bases unmatched to any gene: 18.

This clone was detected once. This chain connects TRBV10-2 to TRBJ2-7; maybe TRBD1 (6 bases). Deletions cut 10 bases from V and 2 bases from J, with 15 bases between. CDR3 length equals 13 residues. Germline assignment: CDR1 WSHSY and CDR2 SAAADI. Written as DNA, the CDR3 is TGCGCCACTAGCTTGGACAGAACCTACGAGCAGTACTTC. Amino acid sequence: CATSLDRTYEQYF.

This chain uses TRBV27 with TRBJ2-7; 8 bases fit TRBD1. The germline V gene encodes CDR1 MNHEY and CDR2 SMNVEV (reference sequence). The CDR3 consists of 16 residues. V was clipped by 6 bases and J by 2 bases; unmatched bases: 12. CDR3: CASRRDRTGTTYEQYF. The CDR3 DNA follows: TGTGCCAGCAGACGGGACCGGACAGGGACAACCTACGAGCAGTACTTC.

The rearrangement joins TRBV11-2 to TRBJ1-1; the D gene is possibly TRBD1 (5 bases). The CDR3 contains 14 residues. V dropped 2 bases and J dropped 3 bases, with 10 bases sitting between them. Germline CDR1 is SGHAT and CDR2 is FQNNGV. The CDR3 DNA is TGTGCCAGCAGCTTAACGACGGGGGACACTGAAGCTTTCTTT. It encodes CASSLTTGDTEAFF.

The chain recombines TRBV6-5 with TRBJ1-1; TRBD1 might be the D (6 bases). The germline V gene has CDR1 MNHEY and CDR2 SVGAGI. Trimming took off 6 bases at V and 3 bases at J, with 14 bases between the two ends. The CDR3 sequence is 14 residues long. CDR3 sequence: CASSQGLFYTEAFF. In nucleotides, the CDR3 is TGTGCCAGCAGCCAGGGGCTCTTTTACACTGAAGCTTTCTTT.